This TCR beta chain comes out of a study of neurological immune-mediated disorders. Whole-study results and caveats: Falling below healthy controls, multiple sclerosis showed the least TCR clonal expansion, while HTLV-1-associated myelopathy showed the most.

One entry per CDR3 protein results from TCRdb running MiXCR on the 5' RACE reads. Seen here are 35,000 to 40,000 distinct CDR3 sequences, roughly 2.5% observed once, and the top ten hold approximately 2.3%. Trimming took off 2 bases at V and 4 bases at J, with 13 bases between the two ends. This CDR3 is built from 15 residues. The germline V gene has CDR1 SGHRS and CDR2 YFSETQ. This clonotype was counted at least ten times. Antigen unknown. The sample comprised PBMCs. This receptor was taken from a man aged 50 or older with multiple sclerosis. The J gene is TRBJ2-1, the V gene TRBV5-1; the D gene is possibly TRBD1 (5 bases). For the CDR3, the DNA is TGCGCCAGCAGCTTACAGGCTCCTCTTTACAATGAGCAGTTCTTC. As protein: CASSLQAPLYNEQFF.